The following is a T cell receptor beta chain sequence with its context. The data belong to a study of blood T cell repertoires in COVID-19. On the study more broadly: Acute-phase and convalescent COVID-19 samples originated in the United States, Italy and Spain. Sources were T cells, B-cell-depleted T cells, or PBMCs; the material itself was cDNA or gDNA.

In germline, CDR1 is LNHNV, CDR2 YYDKDF (reference sequence). The length of the CDR3 is 12 residues. Trimming shortened V by 0 bases and J by 4 bases, and 4 bases separated the two germline ends. Sequenced by immunoSEQ multiplex PCR; TCRdb stores in-frame clones only, minus some. There are approximately 390,000 clones in the sample; about 90% occur only once, and 2% to 2.5% lies in the top ten. Sequenced sample: peripheral blood. This TCR was sampled from a woman in her sixties or seventies with COVID-19, enrolled during active disease. The rearrangement uses TRBV15 and TRBJ2-7; no reliable D call. CDR3 sequence: CATSRDRYEQYF. The CDR3 bases are TGTGCCACCAGCAGAGATCGTTACGAGCAGTACTTC. The whole variable domain, filled in from reference TRBV15 and TRBJ2-7, reads DAMVIQNPRYQVTQFGKPVTLSCSQTLNHNVMYWYQQKSSQAPKLLFHYYDKDFNNEADTPDNFQSRRPNTSFCFLDIRSPGLGDTAMYLCATSRDRYEQYFGPGTRLTVT.